The 17 T cell receptor beta chains presented below share a single source sample, sequenced in a study of response to subunit inactivated influenza vaccine. MiXCR, applied by TCRdb to the RT-PCR reads, yields one record per CDR3 protein. This repertoire shows 550,000 to 600,000 distinct CDR3 sequences, 12% found once; its top ten account for roughly 10%. This specimen was PBMCs from blood, taken on the day of vaccination. Source of these receptors: a man between 45 and 60 years old who received an inactivated influenza vaccine.

The sample holds a few counts of this clonotype. V and J are TRBV20-1 and TRBJ2-7; D is possibly TRBD2 (6 bases). V lost 1 base and J 4 bases, leaving 20 bases between the germline ends. This CDR3 comprises 16 residues. Germline values: CDR1 DFQATT, CDR2 SNEGSKA (reference sequence). The CDR3 region has the DNA TGCAGTGCTAGAGGGGGGGTGATGGGAGCGGTTTACGAGCAGTACTTC. Protein: CSARGGVMGAVYEQYF.

This clonotype has a handful of counts. The V gene is TRBV6-2 or TRBV6-3, the J gene TRBJ1-2; D gene unclear. Germline CDR1 MNHEY, CDR2 SVGEGT. The CDR3 totals 14 residues. Trimming left V 6 bases short and J 2 bases short, with 13 bases between. The CDR3 DNA is TGTGCCAGCAGCCCATTTACGGGAAACTATGGCTACACCTTC. Residues: CASSPFTGNYGYTF.

There are many counts of this clonotype. The chain's CDR3 is CASSYSRTGNNEQFF. CDR3 in DNA: TGTGCCAGCAGTTACTCGCGGACAGGGAACAATGAGCAGTTCTTC. The chain recombines TRBV6-2 or TRBV6-3 with TRBJ2-1, with TRBD1 matching 8 bases. V lost 0 bases to trimming and J lost 5 bases; unmatched junction nucleotides: 3. The CDR3 spans 15 residues. The germline V gene encodes CDR1 MNHEY and CDR2 SVGEGT.

The sample holds many counts of this clonotype. The V gene is TRBV7-2, the J gene TRBJ2-7, with unresolved D. The germline gives CDR1 SGHTA, CDR2 FQGNSA. V lost 0 bases, J lost 3 bases, and 9 bases lay in between. The CDR3 loop spans 14 amino acids. CDR3: CASSLATADYEQYF. The CDR3 DNA sequence: TGTGCCAGCAGCTTAGCCACAGCAGACTACGAGCAGTACTTC.

This clonotype showed up just a few times. The chain is built from TRBV7-9 and TRBJ2-1, with 8 positions matching TRBD2. The V and J ends lost 2 bases and 7 bases, in that order; junction bases with no gene match: 7. The germline CDR1 and CDR2 sequences are SEHNR and FQNEAQ (reference sequence). This CDR3 is built from 15 residues. The CDR3 DNA is TGTGCCAGCAGCTTAACTAGCGGACCGAATAATGAGCAGTTCTTC. It translates to CASSLTSGPNNEQFF.

This clonotype was detected a few times. The rearrangement links TRBV6-6 to TRBJ1-2, with a possible D match to TRBD1 (5 bases). The CDR3 is made up of 11 amino acids. Germline values: CDR1 MNHNY, CDR2 SVGAGI (reference sequence). CDR3 sequence (DNA): TGTGTCGCCCGGGGCGGGGATGGCTACACCTTC. The encoded protein is CVARGGDGYTF.

This clonotype was counted at least ten times. V is TRBV6-2 or TRBV6-3 and J is TRBJ2-4; D ambiguous. Germline V gene data show CDR1 as MNHEY and CDR2 as SVGEGT. Trimming took 5 bases from V and 6 from J, leaving 5 bases between them. This CDR3 has 11 residues. In DNA, the CDR3 is TGTGCCAGCAGTAGAGGAAACATTCAGTACTTC. Its protein product is CASSRGNIQYF.

This clonotype was seen many times. V usage is TRBV10-3 and J usage is TRBJ2-3; maybe TRBD2 (6 bases). Germline values: CDR1 ENHRY, CDR2 SYGVKD. The CDR3 has 13 residues. Trimming took off 11 bases at V and 4 bases at J, with 16 bases between the two ends. The CDR3 here is CAAGTPLSDTQYF. CDR3 coding DNA: TGTGCCGCCGGGACTCCTTTGTCAGATACGCAGTATTTT.

This chain uses TRBV20-1 with TRBJ2-7; no definite D call. Trimming stripped 3 bases from V and 5 bases from J, with 11 bases between. Germline CDR1 reads DFQATT; CDR2 reads SNEGSKA (reference sequence). The CDR3 is 12 amino acids. The CDR3 reads CSASPQVDEQYF. The CDR3 coding sequence is TGCAGTGCTAGCCCACAAGTAGACGAGCAGTACTTC.

This clonotype was seen repeatedly, ten times or more. The V gene is TRBV12-3 or TRBV12-4, the J gene TRBJ2-2; the D gene is possibly TRBD2 (5 bases). V dropped 3 bases and J dropped 1 base, with 9 bases sitting between them. This CDR3 comprises 15 residues. The CDR3 DNA follows: TGTGCCAGCAGTTTGGCTCGGGGGAACACCGGGGAGCTGTTTTTT. This translates into CASSLARGNTGELFF.

This clonotype was detected only a few times. The chain couples TRBV7-9 to TRBJ1-2; TRBD1 is a possible D gene (6 bases). Germline CDR1 reads SEHNR; CDR2 reads FQNEAQ (reference sequence). The CDR3 runs 15 residues. The germline V and J ends were trimmed by 4 bases and 1 base, with 13 bases remaining between them. The DNA for the CDR3 is TGTGCCAGCAGCTCCCCCGCAGGGGATAACTATGGCTACACCTTC. Residues: CASSSPAGDNYGYTF.

This sequence joins TRBV18 and TRBJ1-1, with 7 bases aligning to TRBD1. V trimming: 3 bases; J trimming: 0 bases; junction bases outside the gene matches: 1. The CDR3 contains 14 residues. CDR1 KGHSH and CDR2 LQKENI come from the germline V gene. The CDR3 protein is CASSPGQMNTEAFF. The CDR3 DNA follows: TGTGCCAGCTCACCGGGACAGATGAACACTGAAGCTTTCTTT.

This clonotype was seen more than once but under ten times. The chain uses TRBV4-2 and TRBJ2-7; D is possibly TRBD1 (6 bases). CDR3 length: 14 residues. The V gene lost 10 bases and the J gene lost 1 base, with 17 bases spanning the gap. Germline V gene data show CDR1 as LGHNA and CDR2 as YNFKEQ. The CDR3 DNA reads as TGTGCCACCCCTGGGGCAGGGGAGTCCTACGAGCAGTACTTC. Protein sequence: CATPGAGESYEQYF.

This clonotype was counted between two and nine times. CDR3 residues: CASSPRPIQGAMGLETQYF. CDR3 DNA: TGCGCCAGCAGCCCACGACCTATCCAGGGGGCCATGGGTTTAGAGACCCAGTACTTC. The gene calls are TRBV5-1 and TRBJ2-5; TRBD1 agrees at 8 bases. The CDR3 covers 19 residues. Germline CDR1 SGHRS, CDR2 YFSETQ. The V gene end was trimmed by 4 bases and the J gene end by 4 bases; junction bases not matched to a gene: 21.

The chain joins TRBV7-6 to TRBJ2-7; D ambiguous. This CDR3 spans 16 amino acids. The V end lost 5 bases, the J end lost 0 bases, and 17 bases lay between the germline ends. Germline V gene data show CDR1 as SGHVS and CDR2 as FNYEAQ. The CDR3 sequence: CASSPFSQFSSYEQYF. The DNA of the CDR3 is TGTGCCAGCAGCCCCTTTTCGCAGTTTAGCTCCTACGAGCAGTACTTC.

This clonotype was seen repeatedly, ten times or more. The V gene is TRBV7-2, the J gene TRBJ2-2; TRBD2 might be the D (5 bases). Germline loops: CDR1 SGHTA, CDR2 FQGNSA. The CDR3 is 13 residues long. Trimming shortened V by 5 bases and J by 7 bases, and 11 bases separated the two germline ends. In DNA, the CDR3 is TGTGCCAGCAGCCAGACTAAGGGCGGGGAGCTGTTTTTT. Its protein is CASSQTKGGELFF.

This clonotype was recorded many times. The rearrangement uses TRBV5-1 and TRBJ2-3, with 11 bases fitting TRBD2. The CDR3 is made up of 16 amino acids. The ends lost 4 bases at V and 3 bases at J; junction bases unmatched: 7. Germline-derived CDR1 and CDR2 are SGHRS and YFSETQ. The CDR3: CASSRQTSGATDTQYF. The DNA for the CDR3 is TGCGCCAGCAGCCGTCAGACTAGCGGGGCAACAGATACGCAGTATTTT.